The 26 T cell receptor beta chains below all came from one sample that was sequenced in a study of CD8 T cells in ankylosing spondylitis. The study, taken as a whole, reports: One TCR beta motif, made up of about 8 highly homologous variants, appeared characteristic of ankylosing spondylitis blood.

Using its own MiXCR run on the 5' RACE reads, TCRdb lists one record per CDR3 protein. The table has 390,000 or so distinct CDR3 sequences, about 20% seen once. These receptors have no identified antigens. The sequenced sample was blood, either unsorted or a sorted T cell fraction (not recorded which). Receptor source: a male donor with ankylosing spondylitis.

A note on this clonotype: A read error may produce the germline difference seen at one junction end. The chain combines TRBV6-5 with TRBJ2-5; the match to TRBD1 covers 7 bases. The CDR3 sequence is 16 residues long. Germline lookup yields CDR1 MNHEY and CDR2 SVGAGI. CDR3 loop: CASSHSSAGGSETQYF. CDR3 sequence (DNA): TGTGCCAGCAGTCACTCGTCGGCAGGGGGATCAGAGACCCAGTACTTC.

This chain links TRBV11-2 with TRBJ2-7; possibly TRBD2 for D (7 bases). V was clipped by 3 bases and J by 2 bases, with 14 bases between them. This CDR3 is 15 amino acids long. The V gene's germline CDR1 is SGHAT and CDR2 FQNNGV. The CDR3: CASSFRGGIAYEQYF. The CDR3 DNA reads TGTGCCAGCAGCTTTAGGGGGGGGATAGCCTACGAGCAGTACTTC.

This clonotype was detected ten times or more. The rearrangement uses TRBV7-9 and TRBJ2-3, with D perhaps assigned TRBD1 or TRBD2 (5 bases each). Trimming removed 5 bases at V and 4 bases at J, with 13 bases between. The V gene's germline CDR1 is SEHNR and CDR2 FQNEAQ (reference sequence). The CDR3 extends over 14 amino acids. The CDR3 region is CASSPGTAADTQYF. The CDR3 nucleotides read TGTGCCAGCAGCCCCGGGACCGCAGCAGATACGCAGTATTTT.

This chain uses TRBV6-1 with TRBJ2-1; 9 positions agree with TRBD2. Germline V gene data show CDR1 as MNHNS and CDR2 as SASEGT. After removal of 8 bases from V and 0 bases from J, the junction contained 8 bases not matched to a gene. CDR3 size: 16 residues. The CDR3 DNA follows: TGTGCCAGCGGGCGGGAGGGCCGTCCCTCCTACAATGAGCAGTTCTTC. Translation gives CASGREGRPSYNEQFF.

The V gene is TRBV18, the J gene TRBJ2-2, with 8 bases that match TRBD2. The germline gives CDR1 KGHSH, CDR2 LQKENI. There are 16 residues in the CDR3. Trimming at V came to 3 bases and at J to 7 bases, leaving 10 bases not matched to a gene. This chain's CDR3 is CASSPLGLAAIGELFF. The CDR3 nucleotides are TGTGCCAGCTCACCTCTCGGACTAGCTGCTATCGGGGAGCTGTTTTTT.

The chain couples TRBV6-6 to TRBJ1-1; D is ambiguous. The CDR3 runs to 13 residues. Germline V gene lookup returns CDR1 MNHNY and CDR2 SVGAGI (reference sequence). V lost 4 bases, J lost 4 bases, and 10 bases lay in between. The CDR3 loop reads CASSSASGTEAFF. CDR3 coding DNA: TGTGCCAGCAGTTCGGCCTCGGGCACTGAAGCTTTCTTT.

This clonotype was counted a few times. The chain carries TRBV24-1 and TRBJ2-5; D is undetermined. The V gene's germline CDR1 is KGHDR and CDR2 SFDVKD. Trimming shortened V by 3 bases and J by 0 bases, and 4 bases separated the two germline ends. The CDR3 sequence is 13 residues long. The CDR3 spells CATSDAYQETQYF. The DNA for the CDR3 is TGTGCCACCAGTGATGCGTACCAAGAGACCCAGTACTTC.

CDR3 loop: CASSLQTTGVDNQPQHF. DNA of the CDR3: TGTGCCAGCTCACTTCAGACGACAGGGGTTGACAATCAGCCCCAGCATTTT. This chain links TRBV18 with TRBJ1-5, with TRBD1 matching over 8 bases. V shed 4 bases and J 3 bases; nucleotides not matched to a gene: 11. CDR1 is KGHSH, CDR2 LQKENI, per germline. The CDR3 sequence is 17 residues long.

The chain is built from TRBV5-1 and TRBJ2-1, with D perhaps TRBD2 (6 bases). Germline CDR1 SGHRS, CDR2 YFSETQ. V was trimmed by 4 bases and J by 2 bases, leaving 16 bases between them. The CDR3 runs to 16 residues. The CDR3 DNA sequence: TGCGCCAGCAGCCCGGTATCGGCGGGAACCTACAATGAGCAGTTCTTC. This translates into CASSPVSAGTYNEQFF. The whole variable domain, remainder taken from reference TRBV5-1 and TRBJ2-1, is KAGVTQTPRYLIKTRGQQVTLSCSPISGHRSVSWYQQTPGQGLQFLFEYFSETQRNKGNFPGRFSGRQFSNSRSEMNVSTLELGDSALYLCASSPVSAGTYNEQFFGPGTRLTVL.

This chain connects TRBV7-3 to TRBJ2-2; D is unclear. CDR3 length: 15 amino acids. The ends were cut back, 4 bases at V and 2 bases at J, with 11 bases in the middle. CDR1 is SGHTA and CDR2 is FQGTGA in the germline V gene. This CDR3 is CASSSPAENTGELFF. In DNA, the CDR3 is TGTGCCAGCAGCTCGCCGGCGGAAAACACCGGGGAGCTGTTTTTT.

This chain joins TRBV28 and TRBJ1-4; no reliable D call. The CDR3 extends over 13 amino acids. Deletions cut 3 bases from V and 5 bases from J, with 7 bases between. Germline assignment: CDR1 MDHEN and CDR2 SYDVKM. CDR3 in amino acids: CASSLVQNEKLFF. The CDR3 coding sequence is TGTGCCAGCAGTTTGGTACAGAATGAAAAACTGTTTTTT.

This clonotype has a handful of counts. This chain connects TRBV12-3 or TRBV12-4 to TRBJ2-1, with 11 nucleotides matching TRBD2. The CDR3 covers 15 residues. J lost 4 bases, V lost 6 bases, and 5 bases had no gene match. CDR3 nucleotides: TGTGCCAGCAGCCTACTAGCGGGAGTTTACAATGAGCAGTTCTTC. Protein: CASSLLAGVYNEQFF.

The chain employs TRBV19 and TRBJ1-5; D ambiguous. Germline values: CDR1 LNHDA, CDR2 SQIVND (reference sequence). CDR3 length: 13 amino acids. Between the trimmed V and J ends, which lost 3 bases and 4 bases, there was a span of 7 bases. CDR3 bases: TGTGCCAGTAGTATGACACCGAATCAGCCCCAGCATTTT. Protein sequence: CASSMTPNQPQHF.

In its sample, this clonotype was seen a few times. This chain joins TRBV7-2 and TRBJ1-4; 7 positions agree with TRBD1. Germline CDR1 reads SGHTA; CDR2 reads FQGNSA. J lost 2 bases, V lost 5 bases, and 5 bases had no gene match. The CDR3 covers 15 residues. The CDR3 DNA follows: TGTGCCAGCAGCCTAGGGGGACAGACTAATGAAAAACTGTTTTTT. It yields the protein CASSLGGQTNEKLFF.

The chain combines TRBV12-3 or TRBV12-4 with TRBJ2-1; D might be TRBD1 (6 bases). V was shortened by 7 bases and J by 3 bases, with 16 bases between the two germline ends. The CDR3 extends over 15 amino acids. The CDR3 DNA sequence: TGTGCCAGCACTCCGACAGGAGCAATCTACAATGAGCAGTTCTTC. It encodes CASTPTGAIYNEQFF.

The rearrangement uses TRBV18 and TRBJ2-7, with a tentative D call TRBD2 (6 bases). The CDR3 runs 14 residues. CDR1 is KGHSH, CDR2 LQKENI, per germline. The ends were cut back, 3 bases at V and 3 bases at J, with 12 bases in the middle. The CDR3 is CASSPSGLHYEQYF. CDR3 nucleotide sequence: TGTGCCAGCTCACCTTCGGGACTCCACTACGAGCAGTACTTC.

This clonotype was observed a handful of times. The genes are TRBV5-1 and TRBJ2-3, with 13 nucleotides matching TRBD2. The trim removed 2 bases at V and 1 base at J, leaving 7 bases unmatched. This CDR3 is 18 amino acids long. The germline V gene encodes CDR1 SGHRS and CDR2 YFSETQ. CDR3 protein: CASSFTSGRAGGTDTQYF. The CDR3 bases are TGCGCCAGCAGCTTCACTAGCGGGAGGGCCGGTGGCACAGATACGCAGTATTTT.

The chain employs TRBV10-3 and TRBJ2-7; a weak D match, TRBD2 (7 bases). Germline lookup yields CDR1 ENHRY and CDR2 SYGVKD. The germline V and J ends were trimmed by 6 bases and 6 bases, with 21 bases remaining between them. There are 15 residues in the CDR3. CDR3: CAIRAQRGGLGEQYF. The CDR3 coding sequence is TGTGCCATCAGGGCCCAAAGGGGGGGATTGGGCGAGCAGTACTTC.

This clonotype has only a few counts. This rearrangement joins TRBV12-3 or TRBV12-4 to TRBJ2-4; D ambiguous. This CDR3 contains 14 residues. Trimming left V 5 bases short and J 1 base short, with 9 bases between. The CDR3 region has the DNA TGTGCCAGCAGTCCTAGGGTGGCCAAAAACATTCAGTACTTC. Translation gives CASSPRVAKNIQYF.

In this sample, this clonotype turned up many times. This chain joins TRBV20-1 and TRBJ2-3; 7 nucleotides line up with TRBD2. Germline-derived CDR1 and CDR2 are DFQATT and SNEGSKA (reference sequence). Trimming cost V 2 bases and J 0 bases; bases outside gene matches: 5. This CDR3 has 15 residues. The CDR3 nucleotides are TGCAGTGCTAGATATGCGGGGGTTAGCACAGATACGCAGTATTTT. Translation gives CSARYAGVSTDTQYF.

The chain employs TRBV20-1 and TRBJ2-1; 7 positions match TRBD2. V was clipped by 5 bases and J by 2 bases; unmatched bases: 12. The CDR3 runs 16 residues. The V gene's germline CDR1 is DFQATT and CDR2 SNEGSKA (reference sequence). The CDR3 DNA reads as TGCAGTGCTGAGGCCCCGACTAGCCTCACCTACAATGAGCAGTTCTTC. Protein product: CSAEAPTSLTYNEQFF.

This clonotype was counted between two and nine times. The chain joins TRBV25-1 to TRBJ2-1; no reliable D call. CDR1 is MGHDK, CDR2 SYGVNS, per germline. Trimming stripped 2 bases from V and 8 bases from J, with 10 bases between. This CDR3 spans 13 amino acids. In DNA, the CDR3 is TGTGCCAGCAGTGAAATAGGGAATGATGAGCAGTTCTTC. Its protein is CASSEIGNDEQFF.

This clonotype was counted at least ten times. This rearrangement joins TRBV5-1 to TRBJ2-7, with a tentative D call TRBD1 (6 bases). Per germline, CDR1 SGHRS and CDR2 YFSETQ. CDR3 length: 16 amino acids. Trimming left V 2 bases short and J 0 bases short, with 15 bases between. CDR3 in DNA: TGCGCCAGCAGCTTACCCGGACAGCCCAGCTCCTACGAGCAGTACTTC. Protein sequence: CASSLPGQPSSYEQYF.

This clonotype was seen a handful of times. This chain links TRBV5-1 with TRBJ2-5, with D perhaps matching TRBD2 (6 bases). This CDR3 is 13 amino acids long. Germline-derived CDR1 and CDR2 are SGHRS and YFSETQ. Trimming took 2 bases from V and 4 from J, leaving 9 bases between them. CDR3 residues: CASSFGSRETQYF. The DNA for the CDR3 is TGCGCCAGCAGCTTCGGGAGCCGAGAGACCCAGTACTTC.

The chain is built from TRBV5-1 and TRBJ1-5; no clear D gene. Deletions cut 0 bases from V and 12 bases from J, with 13 bases between. CDR1 and CDR2 (germline): SGHRS, YFSETQ. There are 13 residues in the CDR3. The CDR3: CASSLEWGADQHF. CDR3 coding DNA: TGCGCCAGCAGCTTGGAGTGGGGTGCGGACCAGCATTTT.

The chain links TRBV7-6 to TRBJ1-1; tentatively, D is TRBD1 (5 bases). This CDR3 contains 17 residues. Germline loops: CDR1 SGHVS, CDR2 FNYEAQ. Trimming took 5 bases from V and 2 from J, leaving 21 bases between them. The CDR3 loop reads CASSRGVEGGINTEAFF. The CDR3 DNA reads as TGTGCCAGCAGCCGGGGGGTGGAGGGCGGCATAAACACTGAAGCTTTCTTT.